These 22 T cell receptor beta chains originate from one sample sequenced in a study of shared clonotypes between healthy human individuals (dated by TCRdb to the early 2020s). CD8 naive samples were CD45RO-negative cells positively selected for CCR7, giving a CD45RA+CCR7+ population that excluded TemRA cells. The library was produced with the immunoSEQ multiplex PCR assay. This immuneACCESS table, as held by TCRdb, lists in-frame sequences with V and J called but not all clones. Of the missing ones, under half trace to an unresolved V gene in checked studies; the others have no known cause. This sample holds roughly 770,000 clones; around 96% were observed only once. About 0.22% of the sample is taken by the ten largest. Sequencing used naive CD8+ T cells sorted from blood. The cell subset or site label here, explained by the study, means: CD45RA+CCR7+. These receptors originate from a man aged 25-45 years in good health.

The V gene is TRBV5-5, the J gene TRBJ2-1; D call uncertain. From germline, CDR1 is SGHKS and CDR2 YYEKEE (reference sequence). V lost 6 bases to trimming and J lost 7 bases, with 8 bases between them. This CDR3 region has 11 residues. The CDR3 DNA is TGTGCCAGCACCCCCGGGAATGAGCAGTTCTTC. Protein: CASTPGNEQFF. Complete variable domain (other parts from reference TRBV5-5 and TRBJ2-1): DAGVTQSPTHLIKTRGQQVTLRCSPISGHKSVSWYQQVLGQGPQFIFQYYEKEERGRGNFPDRFSARQFPNYSSELNVNALLLGDSALYLCASTPGNEQFFGPGTRLTVL.

V gene TRBV28 combines with J gene TRBJ2-1, with 9 bases identical to TRBD2. Per the germline V gene, CDR1 is MDHEN and CDR2 is SYDVKM. V gave up 6 bases and J gave up 7 bases; unmatched junction bases: 7. This CDR3 spans 14 amino acids. The CDR3 here is CASRDSGSQNEQFF. CDR3 bases: TGTGCCAGCAGGGATAGCGGGAGTCAGAATGAGCAGTTCTTC.

This chain uses TRBV11-2 with TRBJ2-7; D assignment may be TRBD1 or TRBD2 (5 bases each). V was clipped by 5 bases and J by 2 bases, with 16 bases between them. The CDR3 covers 15 residues. The V gene's germline CDR1 is SGHAT and CDR2 FQNNGV. Here the CDR3 reads CASSPGRDGTYEQYF. CDR3 sequence (DNA): TGTGCCAGCAGCCCGGGCCGGGACGGAACCTACGAGCAGTACTTC. Looking up the rest from reference TRBV11-2 and TRBJ2-7 gives the full variable domain: EAGVAQSPRYKIIEKRQSVAFWCNPISGHATLYWYQQILGQGPKLLIQFQNNGVVDDSQLPKDRFSAERLKGVDSTLKIQPAKLEDSAVYLCASSPGRDGTYEQYFGPGTRLTVT.

The rearrangement links TRBV7-9 to TRBJ2-3; tentative D call: TRBD1 (6 bases). CDR1 is SEHNR, CDR2 FQNEAQ, per germline (reference sequence). V was trimmed by 3 bases and J by 3 bases, leaving 13 bases between them. This CDR3 contains 15 residues. The CDR3, as DNA: TGTGCCAGCAGCTTCACGTCAGGGGATACAGATACGCAGTATTTT. Its translation: CASSFTSGDTDTQYF.

There are a few counts of this clone. J is TRBJ1-2 and V is TRBV4-1, with D uncertain. The V end was cut by 5 bases, the J end by 2 bases, with 9 bases between. Germline assignment: CDR1 MGHRA and CDR2 YSYEKL. The CDR3 length is 13 residues. The CDR3, as DNA: TGCGCCAGCAGCTACCCACAGAACTATGGCTACACCTTC. This gives the protein CASSYPQNYGYTF.

CDR3 protein: CASSVGQATYEQYF. DNA for the CDR3: TGTGCCAGCAGCGTAGGGCAGGCGACCTACGAGCAGTACTTC. The chain has TRBV9 and TRBJ2-7, with D unclear. V dropped 0 bases and J dropped 2 bases, with 9 bases sitting between them. CDR3 length: 14 amino acids. CDR1 is SGDLS, CDR2 YYNGEE, per germline.

This rearrangement joins TRBV5-1 to TRBJ2-1; D gene uncertain. The germline V and J ends were trimmed by 0 bases and 5 bases, with 9 bases remaining between them. The CDR3 totals 14 residues. In germline, CDR1 is SGHRS, CDR2 YFSETQ. For the CDR3, the DNA is TGCGCCAGCAGCTTGGCCAAGACACACAATGAGCAGTTCTTC. It specifies CASSLAKTHNEQFF.

This rearrangement joins TRBV9 to TRBJ1-2; 8 bases map to TRBD1. Trimming took 2 bases from V and 7 from J; bases not matched to a gene: 7. The CDR3 loop spans 14 amino acids. Germline-derived CDR1 and CDR2 are SGDLS and YYNGEE. CDR3 sequence reads: CASSVGGQGSGYTF. CDR3 nucleotide sequence: TGTGCCAGCAGCGTGGGTGGACAGGGAAGTGGCTACACCTTC.

V usage is TRBV28 and J usage is TRBJ2-1; possibly TRBD1 for D (7 bases). The germline V gene encodes CDR1 MDHEN and CDR2 SYDVKM. The CDR3 loop spans 12 amino acids. Trimming removed 8 bases at V and 15 bases at J, with 20 bases between. The DNA for the CDR3 is TGTGCCAGCGGAGGGACAGACCCTCGTTTGTTCTTC. Residues: CASGGTDPRLFF.

The chain recombines TRBV6-1 with TRBJ2-5; 8 bases match TRBD1. Trimming removed 3 bases from V and 7 bases from J; junction bases left unmatched: 10. Germline loops: CDR1 MNHNS, CDR2 SASEGT. The CDR3 spans 15 residues. CDR3 nucleotide sequence: TGTGCCAGCAGTGACTCCCAGGGGGCATGGGGGACCCAGTACTTC. It encodes CASSDSQGAWGTQYF.

This sequence joins TRBV19 and TRBJ1-2; D is uncertain. Trimming took off 5 bases at V and 7 bases at J, with 17 bases between the two ends. Germline V gene lookup returns CDR1 LNHDA and CDR2 SQIVND (reference sequence). This CDR3 comprises 14 residues. CDR3 sequence reads: CASSHSAGLRGYTF. The CDR3 coding sequence is TGTGCCAGTAGTCACTCGGCGGGCCTACGTGGCTACACCTTC. Filled out from reference TRBV19 and TRBJ1-2, the complete variable domain reads DGGITQSPKYLFRKEGQNVTLSCEQNLNHDAMYWYRQDPGQGLRLIYYSQIVNDFQKGDIAEGYSVSREKKESFPLTVTSAQKNPTAFYLCASSHSAGLRGYTFGSGTRLTVV.

In its sample, this clone was seen once. The rearrangement joins TRBV27 to TRBJ2-3; D call uncertain. The V end was cut by 8 bases, the J end by 12 bases, with 15 bases between. From germline, CDR1 is MNHEY and CDR2 SMNVEV (reference sequence). This CDR3 is built from 11 residues. As DNA, the CDR3 is TGTGCCAGCGGGAATTACTATCCCCAGTATTTT. This encodes CASGNYYPQYF.

This clone showed up just once. The rearrangement uses TRBV2 and TRBJ2-1; D possibly corresponds to TRBD2 (6 bases). The CDR3 has 16 residues. Germline CDR1 is SNHLY and CDR2 is FYNNEI. Trimming cost V 5 bases and J 0 bases, with 14 bases left between them. CDR3: CASSKRRAGSYNEQFF. In DNA, the CDR3 is TGTGCCAGCAGTAAAAGGAGGGCTGGCTCCTACAATGAGCAGTTCTTC.

The genes are TRBV5-1 and TRBJ2-7, with 7 bases fitting TRBD1. CDR1 is SGHRS, CDR2 YFSETQ, per germline. Losses at the gene ends were 1 base for V and 3 bases for J; bases not matched to a gene: 13. The CDR3 has 17 residues. The CDR3 DNA is TGCGCCAGCAGCTTGTACTCGGGACAGCTCAAGGTCTACGAGCAGTACTTC. Translating gives CASSLYSGQLKVYEQYF.

With respect to this clone: Additional DNA sequences in this sample encode the identical CDR3. The rearrangement joins TRBV6-5 to TRBJ2-3; D gene uncertain. Trimming pared 0 bases from V and 1 base from J, leaving 2 bases between. Per germline, CDR1 MNHEY and CDR2 SVGAGI. The CDR3 is 13 residues long. CDR3 amino acids: CASSYSGTDTQYF. The DNA of the CDR3 is TGTGCCAGCAGTTACTCTGGCACAGATACGCAGTATTTT.

The chain uses TRBV28 and TRBJ1-4; 7 bases match TRBD1. The CDR3 has 16 residues. The V and J ends lost 6 bases and 2 bases, in that order; junction bases with no gene match: 9. From germline, CDR1 is MDHEN and CDR2 SYDVKM. The CDR3 reads CASSSIATGTNEKLFF. Here the CDR3 DNA reads TGTGCCAGCAGCAGCATTGCGACAGGGACTAATGAAAAACTGTTTTTT.

V gene TRBV27 combines with J gene TRBJ1-5; weak D call: TRBD1 (5 bases). The CDR3 runs to 15 residues. Trimming pared 3 bases from V and 3 bases from J, leaving 12 bases between. Germline V gives CDR1 MNHEY, CDR2 SMNVEV (reference sequence). The CDR3: CASSFQGALNQPQHF. For the CDR3, the DNA is TGTGCCAGCAGTTTTCAAGGGGCTCTCAATCAGCCCCAGCATTTT.

V gene TRBV4-2 combines with J gene TRBJ2-5; D is undetermined. The end of the DNA aligns better with TRBJ2-7, so the J call may be wrong. The germline CDR1 and CDR2 sequences are LGHNA and YNFKEQ. The CDR3 sequence is 14 residues long. The CDR3 loop is CASSQDPYISEQYF. The CDR3 DNA sequence: TGTGCCAGCAGCCAAGATCCGTACATCTCCGAGCAGTACTTC.

This rearrangement joins TRBV27 to TRBJ2-1, with 16 bases lining up with TRBD2. The ends lost 3 bases at V and 8 bases at J; junction bases unmatched: 1. This CDR3 region has 15 residues. Per the germline V gene, CDR1 is MNHEY and CDR2 is SMNVEV (reference sequence). As DNA, the CDR3 is TGTGCCAGCAGTTTGGGACTAGCGGGGGGGGATGAGCAGTTCTTC. Translated: CASSLGLAGGDEQFF.

The V and J genes are TRBV14 and TRBJ2-2; the D is unclear. V lost 10 bases and J 5 bases, leaving 11 bases between the germline ends. Germline CDR1 is SGHDN and CDR2 is FVKESK. The CDR3 is made up of 12 amino acids. This chain's CDR3 is CATGTWTGELFF. CDR3 nucleotide sequence: TGTGCCACCGGTACGTGGACCGGGGAGCTGTTTTTT.

The chain employs TRBV7-2 and TRBJ2-3, with a weak D call TRBD2 (6 bases). V lost 1 base and J lost 4, with 18 bases in between. The CDR3 has 17 residues. The V gene's germline CDR1 is SGHTA and CDR2 FQGNSA. The CDR3 region is CASSLVAASEVADTQYF. The DNA for the CDR3 is TGTGCCAGCAGCTTAGTGGCTGCTAGCGAGGTAGCAGATACGCAGTATTTT.

The chain has TRBV5-6 and TRBJ1-1; TRBD1 is a possible D gene (5 bases). CDR1 and CDR2 from the germline V gene are SGHDT and YYEEEE. This CDR3 has 15 residues. Trimming left V 1 base short and J 3 bases short, with 13 bases between. CDR3 protein: CASSLSGGLYTEAFF. The CDR3 DNA reads TGTGCCAGCAGCTTGTCGGGGGGTCTGTACACTGAAGCTTTCTTT.